What follows are 9 T cell receptor beta chains derived from one specimen sequenced in a study of regulatory T cells in long-lasting Graves disease. The time point was: persistent/refractory GD, antithyroid drugs over 5 years with positive TRAb. Preparation of the TCR library used RNA extracted from PBMCs. Combining iRepertoire HTBI primers with Arm-PCR of CDR3 regions, the authors built TCR beta libraries. A single record per CDR3 protein comes from TCRdb applying MiXCR to the multiplex PCR reads. The data contain roughly 400,000 distinct CDR3 sequences, around 23% of them singletons. Sequenced here: peripheral blood mononuclear cells (PBMCs), sampled when the disease was refractory, from a patient treated with antithyroid drugs. These receptor sequences come from a female donor with Graves disease.

There are a few counts of this clonotype. The V call is TRBV14, the J call TRBJ1-1; no definite D call. Germline CDR1 is SGHDN and CDR2 is FVKESK. Between the trimmed V and J ends, which lost 4 bases and 0 bases, there was a span of 12 bases. There are 15 residues in the CDR3. CDR3: CASSLGWAMNTEAFF. The CDR3 DNA reads as TGTGCCAGCAGCCTCGGTTGGGCCATGAACACTGAAGCTTTCTTT.

The chain combines TRBV24-1 with TRBJ2-3, with D maybe TRBD1 (5 bases). V was trimmed by 0 bases and J by 6 bases, leaving 6 bases between them. The CDR3 has 13 amino acids. Germline lookup yields CDR1 KGHDR and CDR2 SFDVKD. CDR3 nucleotides: TGTGCCACCAGTGATTTGTGGGGCGATACGCAGTATTTT. Protein: CATSDLWGDTQYF.

This clonotype was seen at least ten times. For the CDR3, the DNA is TGTGCCAGCAGTAAAACTTATTCGACAGGGCACACCGGGGAGCTGTTTTTT. Its translation: CASSKTYSTGHTGELFF. The chain combines TRBV6-1 with TRBJ2-2; 7 bases are shared with TRBD1. CDR3 length: 17 amino acids. The V and J ends lost 5 bases and 3 bases, in that order; junction bases with no gene match: 12. Germline values: CDR1 MNHNS, CDR2 SASEGT.

CDR3 DNA: TGTGCCACCCAGACAGGGTTCAAAAACATTCAGTACTTC. Amino acid sequence: CATQTGFKNIQYF. This sequence joins TRBV6-2 or TRBV6-3 and TRBJ2-4; 7 bases align to TRBD1. V dropped 10 bases and J dropped 3; count of bases not matched to a gene: 6. CDR1 is MNHEY and CDR2 is SVGEGT in the germline V gene. The length of the CDR3 is 13 residues.

V usage is TRBV7-2 and J usage is TRBJ2-2; D unresolved. Germline assignment: CDR1 SGHTA and CDR2 FQGNSA. Trimming shortened V by 1 base and J by 4 bases, and 7 bases separated the two germline ends. This CDR3 is 14 amino acids long. Here the CDR3 DNA reads TGTGCCAGCAGCTTAGGGATCAGCACCGGGGAGCTGTTTTTT. Translating it yields CASSLGISTGELFF. Full variable domain (missing parts from reference TRBV7-2 and TRBJ2-2): GAGVSQSPSNKVTEKGKDVELRCDPISGHTALYWYRQSLGQGLEFLIYFQGNSAPDKSGLPSDRFSAERTGGSVSTLTIQRTQQEDSAVYLCASSLGISTGELFFGEGSRLTVL.

This chain links TRBV19 with TRBJ2-2, with 9 nucleotides matching TRBD2. Germline CDR1 LNHDA, CDR2 SQIVND (reference sequence). The V gene end was trimmed by 4 bases and the J gene end by 5 bases; junction bases not matched to a gene: 5. This CDR3 has 15 residues. DNA for the CDR3: TGTGCCAGTAGTAAATTGACTAGCGGAACCGGGGAGCTGTTTTTT. This encodes CASSKLTSGTGELFF.

This chain connects TRBV29-1 to TRBJ2-1; 7 bases are a match to TRBD1. CDR1 and CDR2 (germline): SQVTM, ANQGSEA. The CDR3 is 15 amino acids. Losses at the gene ends were 7 bases for V and 2 bases for J; bases not matched to a gene: 11. The CDR3: CSASERTGTYNEQFF. The CDR3 DNA sequence: TGCAGCGCGTCAGAAAGGACAGGTACCTACAATGAGCAGTTCTTC.

This clonotype was observed a handful of times. The chain combines TRBV18 with TRBJ1-5; 7 positions agree with TRBD1. Trimming took 6 bases from V and 7 from J; bases not matched to a gene: 15. Per the germline V gene, CDR1 is KGHSH and CDR2 is LQKENI. The CDR3 runs to 16 residues. The CDR3 region has the DNA TGTGCCAGCTCTCCAAAACCCTATACAGGGGACCAGCCCCAGCATTTT. Protein product: CASSPKPYTGDQPQHF.

This clonotype was seen ten or more times. The V gene is TRBV5-1, the J gene TRBJ2-2; 9 bases are shared with TRBD2. Unmatched junction bases numbered 7, after V lost 5 bases and J lost 5 bases. Per germline, CDR1 SGHRS and CDR2 YFSETQ. This CDR3 is 15 amino acids long. CDR3 protein: CASRDSGSVTGELFF. CDR3 sequence (DNA): TGCGCCAGCAGAGATAGCGGGAGTGTTACCGGGGAGCTGTTTTTT.